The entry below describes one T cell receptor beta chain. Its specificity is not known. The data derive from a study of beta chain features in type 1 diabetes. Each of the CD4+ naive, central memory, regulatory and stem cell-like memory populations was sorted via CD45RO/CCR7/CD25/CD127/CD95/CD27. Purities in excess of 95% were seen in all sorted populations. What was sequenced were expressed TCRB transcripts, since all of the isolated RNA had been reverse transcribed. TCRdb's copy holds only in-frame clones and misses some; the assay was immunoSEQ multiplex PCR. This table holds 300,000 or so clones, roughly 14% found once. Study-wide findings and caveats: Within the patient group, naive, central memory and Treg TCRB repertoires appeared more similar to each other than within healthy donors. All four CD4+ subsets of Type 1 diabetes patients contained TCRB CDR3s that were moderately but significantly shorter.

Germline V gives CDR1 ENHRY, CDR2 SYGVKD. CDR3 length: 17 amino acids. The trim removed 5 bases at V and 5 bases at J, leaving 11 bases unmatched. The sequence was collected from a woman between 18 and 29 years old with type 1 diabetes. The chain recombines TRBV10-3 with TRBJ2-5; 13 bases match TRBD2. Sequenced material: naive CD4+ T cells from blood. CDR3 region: CAISRTSGRDRGETQYF. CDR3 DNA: TGTGCCATCAGTAGGACTAGCGGGAGAGATCGGGGGGAGACCCAGTACTTC.